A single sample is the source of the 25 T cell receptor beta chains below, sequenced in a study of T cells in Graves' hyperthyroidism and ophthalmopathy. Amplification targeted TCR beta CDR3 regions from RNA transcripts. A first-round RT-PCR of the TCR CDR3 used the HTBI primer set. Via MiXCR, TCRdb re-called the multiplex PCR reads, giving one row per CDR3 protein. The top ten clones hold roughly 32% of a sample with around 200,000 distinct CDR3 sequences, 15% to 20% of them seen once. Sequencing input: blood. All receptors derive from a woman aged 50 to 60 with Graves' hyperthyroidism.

CDR3: CASSQKTSNTQYF. Here the CDR3 DNA reads TGTGCCAGCAGCCAAAAGACTAGCAATACGCAGTATTTT. The chain links TRBV4-2 to TRBJ2-3, with TRBD2 matching 7 bases. From germline, CDR1 is LGHNA and CDR2 YNFKEQ. The CDR3 is 13 amino acids. Unmatched junction bases numbered 3, after V lost 2 bases and J lost 7 bases.

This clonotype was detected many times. Here the CDR3 reads CASSYSRDGWNTEAFF. The DNA of the CDR3 is TGTGCCAGCAGTTACTCGAGGGACGGCTGGAACACTGAAGCTTTCTTT. This chain connects TRBV6-6 to TRBJ1-1, with a weak D call TRBD1 (5 bases). This CDR3 is 16 amino acids long. The germline V gene has CDR1 MNHNY and CDR2 SVGAGI (reference sequence). The V end lost 0 bases, the J end lost 1 base, and 12 bases lay between the germline ends.

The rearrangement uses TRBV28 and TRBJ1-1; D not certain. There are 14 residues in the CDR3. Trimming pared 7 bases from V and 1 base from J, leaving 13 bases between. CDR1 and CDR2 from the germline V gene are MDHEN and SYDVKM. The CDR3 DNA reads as TGTGCCAGCATGGTCAGCAGGAGGAACACTGAAGCTTTCTTT. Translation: CASMVSRRNTEAFF.

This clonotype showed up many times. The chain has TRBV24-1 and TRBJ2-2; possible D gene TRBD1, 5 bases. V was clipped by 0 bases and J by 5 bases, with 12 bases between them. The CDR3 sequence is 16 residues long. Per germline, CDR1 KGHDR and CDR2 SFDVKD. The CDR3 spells CATSDLRAGLTGELFF. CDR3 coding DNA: TGTGCCACCAGTGATTTGAGGGCAGGGTTGACCGGGGAGCTGTTTTTT.

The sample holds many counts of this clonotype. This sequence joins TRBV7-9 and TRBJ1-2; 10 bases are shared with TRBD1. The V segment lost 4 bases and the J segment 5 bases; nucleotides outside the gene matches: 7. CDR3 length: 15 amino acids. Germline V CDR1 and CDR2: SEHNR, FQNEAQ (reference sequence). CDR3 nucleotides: TGTGCCAGCAGCTACGGGACAGGGGAAGGGTATGGCTACACCTTC. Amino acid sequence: CASSYGTGEGYGYTF.

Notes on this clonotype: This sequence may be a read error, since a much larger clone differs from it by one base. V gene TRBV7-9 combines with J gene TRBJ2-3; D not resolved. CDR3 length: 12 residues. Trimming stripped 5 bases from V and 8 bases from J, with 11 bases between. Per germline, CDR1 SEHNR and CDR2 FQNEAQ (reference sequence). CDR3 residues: CASSPHRSTQYF. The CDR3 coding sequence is TGTGCCAGCAGCCCACATAGGAGTACGCAGTATTTT.

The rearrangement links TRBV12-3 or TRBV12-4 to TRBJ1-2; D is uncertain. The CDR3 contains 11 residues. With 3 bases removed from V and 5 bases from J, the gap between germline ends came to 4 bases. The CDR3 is CASSFKYGYTF. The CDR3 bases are TGTGCCAGCAGTTTTAAATATGGCTACACCTTC.

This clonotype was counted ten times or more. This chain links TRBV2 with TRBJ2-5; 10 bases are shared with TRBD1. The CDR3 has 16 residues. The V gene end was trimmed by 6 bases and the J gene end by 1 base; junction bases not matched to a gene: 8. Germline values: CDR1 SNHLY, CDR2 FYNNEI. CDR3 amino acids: CASRRLGQGIQETQYF. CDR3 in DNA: TGTGCCAGCAGACGTCTGGGACAGGGGATCCAAGAGACCCAGTACTTC. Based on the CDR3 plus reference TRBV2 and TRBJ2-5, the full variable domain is EPEVTQTPSHQVTQMGQEVILRCVPISNHLYFYWYRQILGQKVEFLVSFYNNEISEKSEIFDDQFSVERPDGSNFTLKIRSTKLEDSAMYFCASRRLGQGIQETQYFGPGTRLLVL.

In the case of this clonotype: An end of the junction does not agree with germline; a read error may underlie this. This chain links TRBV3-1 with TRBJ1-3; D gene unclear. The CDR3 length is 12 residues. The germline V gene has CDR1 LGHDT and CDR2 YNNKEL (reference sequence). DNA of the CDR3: TGTGCCAGCAGCGGGGTTGGAAACACCACATATTTT. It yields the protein CASSGVGNTTYF.

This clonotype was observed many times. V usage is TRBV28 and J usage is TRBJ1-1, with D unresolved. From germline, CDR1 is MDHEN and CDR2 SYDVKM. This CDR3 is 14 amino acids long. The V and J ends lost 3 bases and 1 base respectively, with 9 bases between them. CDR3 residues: CASSFPLGNTEAFF. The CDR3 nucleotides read TGTGCCAGCAGTTTTCCGTTGGGGAACACTGAAGCTTTCTTT.

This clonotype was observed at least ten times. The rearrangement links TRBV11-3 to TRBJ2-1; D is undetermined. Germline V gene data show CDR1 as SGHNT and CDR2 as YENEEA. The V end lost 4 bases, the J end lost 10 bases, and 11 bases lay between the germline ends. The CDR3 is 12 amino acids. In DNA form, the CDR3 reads TGTGCCAGCAGCTCCAGACCTGGGGAGCAGTTCTTC. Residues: CASSSRPGEQFF.

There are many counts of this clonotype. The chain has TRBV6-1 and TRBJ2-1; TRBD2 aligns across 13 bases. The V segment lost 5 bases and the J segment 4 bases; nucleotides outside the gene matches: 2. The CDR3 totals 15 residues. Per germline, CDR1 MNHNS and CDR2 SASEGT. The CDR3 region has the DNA TGTGCCAGCAGTCAGACTAGCGGGGGGTACAATGAGCAGTTCTTC. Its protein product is CASSQTSGGYNEQFF.

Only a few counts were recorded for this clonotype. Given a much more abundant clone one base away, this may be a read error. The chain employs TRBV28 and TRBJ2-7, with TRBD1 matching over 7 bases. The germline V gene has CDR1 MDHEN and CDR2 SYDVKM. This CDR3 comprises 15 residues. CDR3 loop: CASSLGTANAGEQCF. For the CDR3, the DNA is TGTGCCAGCAGTTTGGGGACAGCTAATGCCGGCGAGCAGTGCTTC.

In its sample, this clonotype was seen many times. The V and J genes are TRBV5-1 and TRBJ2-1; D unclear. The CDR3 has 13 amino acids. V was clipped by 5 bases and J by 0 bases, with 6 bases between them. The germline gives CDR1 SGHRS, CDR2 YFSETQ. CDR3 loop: CASSTNSYNEQFF. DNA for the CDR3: TGCGCCAGCAGTACCAACTCCTACAATGAGCAGTTCTTC. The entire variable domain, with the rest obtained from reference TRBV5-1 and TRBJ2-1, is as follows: KAGVTQTPRYLIKTRGQQVTLSCSPISGHRSVSWYQQTPGQGLQFLFEYFSETQRNKGNFPGRFSGRQFSNSRSEMNVSTLELGDSALYLCASSTNSYNEQFFGPGTRLTVL.

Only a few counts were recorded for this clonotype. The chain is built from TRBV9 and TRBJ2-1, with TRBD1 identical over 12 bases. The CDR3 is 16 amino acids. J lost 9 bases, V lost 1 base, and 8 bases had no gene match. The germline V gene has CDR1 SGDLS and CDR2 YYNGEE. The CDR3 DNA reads TGTGCCAGCAGCGTATTCCGGGACAGGGGGCATGGTGAGCAGTTCTTC. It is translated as CASSVFRDRGHGEQFF.

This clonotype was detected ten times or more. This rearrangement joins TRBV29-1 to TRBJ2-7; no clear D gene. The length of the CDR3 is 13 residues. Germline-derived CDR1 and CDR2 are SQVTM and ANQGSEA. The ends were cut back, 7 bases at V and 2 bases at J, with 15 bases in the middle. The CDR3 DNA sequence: TGCAGCGCGGTATGGGAACCCGCCTACGAGCAGTACTTC. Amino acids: CSAVWEPAYEQYF.

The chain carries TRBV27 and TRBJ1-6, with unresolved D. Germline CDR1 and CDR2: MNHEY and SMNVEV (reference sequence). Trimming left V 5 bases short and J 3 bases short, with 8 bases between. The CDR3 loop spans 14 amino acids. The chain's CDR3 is CASSTVDYNSPLHF. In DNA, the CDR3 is TGTGCCAGCAGTACCGTTGACTATAATTCACCCCTCCACTTT.

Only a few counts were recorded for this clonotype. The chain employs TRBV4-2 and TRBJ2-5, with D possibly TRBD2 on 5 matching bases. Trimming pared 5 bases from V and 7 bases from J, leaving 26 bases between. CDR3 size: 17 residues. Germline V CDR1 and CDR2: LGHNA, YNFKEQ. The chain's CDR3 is CASSAFISGGSEGTQYF. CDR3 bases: TGTGCCAGCAGCGCATTTATCAGCGGTGGGTCCGAGGGGACCCAGTACTTC.

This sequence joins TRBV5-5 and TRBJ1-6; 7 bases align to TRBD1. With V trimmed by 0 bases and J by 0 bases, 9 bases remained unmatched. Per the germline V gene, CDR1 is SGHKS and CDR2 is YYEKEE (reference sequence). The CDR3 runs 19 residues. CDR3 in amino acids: CASSLGRQGSTSYNSPLHF. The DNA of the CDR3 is TGTGCCAGCAGCTTGGGACGACAGGGATCAACCTCCTATAATTCACCCCTCCACTTT.

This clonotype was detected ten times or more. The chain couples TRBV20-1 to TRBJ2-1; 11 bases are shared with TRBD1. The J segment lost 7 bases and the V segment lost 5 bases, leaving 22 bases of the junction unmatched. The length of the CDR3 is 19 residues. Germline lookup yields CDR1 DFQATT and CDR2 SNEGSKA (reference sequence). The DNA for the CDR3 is TGCAGTGCTCCCGCACGCCGGACAGGGGGCTCGTACCGAGGGAATGAGCAGTTCTTC. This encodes CSAPARRTGGSYRGNEQFF.

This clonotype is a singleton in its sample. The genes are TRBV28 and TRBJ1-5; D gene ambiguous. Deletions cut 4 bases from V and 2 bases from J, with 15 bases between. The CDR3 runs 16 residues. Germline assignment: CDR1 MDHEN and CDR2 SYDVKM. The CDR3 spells CASSSGPKGGNQPQHF. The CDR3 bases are TGTGCCAGCAGTTCCGGGCCGAAGGGTGGCAATCAGCCCCAGCATTTT.

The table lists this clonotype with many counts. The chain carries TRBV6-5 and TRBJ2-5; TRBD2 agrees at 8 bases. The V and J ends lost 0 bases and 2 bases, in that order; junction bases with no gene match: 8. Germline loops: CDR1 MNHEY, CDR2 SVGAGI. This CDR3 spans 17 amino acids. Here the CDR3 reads CASSYSSSGGGQETQYF. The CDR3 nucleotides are TGTGCCAGCAGTTACTCGTCGTCTGGCGGGGGGCAAGAGACCCAGTACTTC.

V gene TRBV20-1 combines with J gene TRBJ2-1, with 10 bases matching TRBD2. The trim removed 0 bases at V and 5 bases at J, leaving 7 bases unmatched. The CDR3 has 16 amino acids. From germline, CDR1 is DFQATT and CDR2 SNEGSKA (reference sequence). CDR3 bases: TGCAGTGCTAGAGATCCCCGTACTAGCGGGAACAATGAGCAGTTCTTC. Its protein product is CSARDPRTSGNNEQFF.

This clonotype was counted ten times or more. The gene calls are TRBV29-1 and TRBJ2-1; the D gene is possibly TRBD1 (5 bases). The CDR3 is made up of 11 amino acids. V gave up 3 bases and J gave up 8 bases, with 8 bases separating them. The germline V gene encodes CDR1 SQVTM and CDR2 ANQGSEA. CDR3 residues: CSVDGAYEQFF. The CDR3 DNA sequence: TGCAGCGTTGATGGGGCATATGAGCAGTTCTTC.

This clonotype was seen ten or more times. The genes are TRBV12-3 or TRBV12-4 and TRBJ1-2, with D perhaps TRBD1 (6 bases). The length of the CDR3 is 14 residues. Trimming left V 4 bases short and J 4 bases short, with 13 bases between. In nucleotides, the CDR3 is TGTGCCAGCAGTTCAGGACAGAATTCCTATGGCTACACCTTC. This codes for CASSSGQNSYGYTF.